Listed below are T cell receptor beta chains from one sample, sequenced in a study of PD-1 blockade in mismatch repair-deficient tumors. Libraries were prepared by immunoSEQ multiplex PCR; TCRdb keeps only in-frame clonotypes and omits some of them. The table includes about 68,000 clones, more than 75% detected once. The sample was peripheral blood, taken 2 weeks after starting pembrolizumab. The receptors stem from an adult with mismatch repair-deficient cancer. CDR3s include the opening cysteine and the closing phenylalanine or tryptophan. The D gene is left open where the match is weak. Size tells how often a clone was seen (once, few, many) or the class of an expanded clone, and some rows leave it out.

size | J | D | V | CDR3 | DNA
few | TRBJ1-2 | NA | TRBV30 | CAWRGGAGGNYGYTF | TGTGCCTGGAGGGGGGGCGCAGGCGGTAACTATGGCTACACCTTC
NA | TRBJ2-1 | TRBD2 | TRBV12-5 | CASGLVRSEAGVIYNEQFF | TGTGCTAGTGGTTTGGTACGGTCGGAGGCGGGAGTAATCTACAATGAGCAGTTCTTC
NA | TRBJ2-5 | TRBD2 | TRBV4-1 | CASSQDLGGRASETQYF | TGCGCCAGCAGCCAAGATTTGGGCGGGAGGGCCTCGGAGACCCAGTACTTC
NA | TRBJ2-1 | NA | TRBV25-1 | CASSEVLDGRYNEQFF | TGTGCCAGCAGTGAGGTTTTGGACGGGCGTTACAATGAGCAGTTCTTC
NA | TRBJ2-7 | NA | TRBV5-1 | CASSLGLGELDYEQYF | TGCGCCAGCAGCTTGGGTTTGGGGGAGTTGGACTACGAGCAGTACTTC
once | TRBJ2-7 | NA | TRBV28 | CASSLSISQDQHGYEQYF | TGTGCCAGCAGTTTATCTATATCACAGGACCAACACGGCTACGAGCAGTACTTC
NA | TRBJ2-1 | TRBD2 | TRBV19 | CASQGLAGQEVYNEQFF | TGTGCCAGTCAAGGACTAGCGGGGCAGGAGGTCTACAATGAGCAGTTCTTC
NA | TRBJ2-5 | NA | TRBV19 | CASSGRETQYF | TGTGCCAGCTCCGGTAGGGAGACCCAGTACTTC
NA | TRBJ2-7 | NA | TRBV5-1 | CASSLVGGLSYEQYF | TGCGCCAGCAGCTTGGTGGGCGGGCTCAGCTACGAGCAGTACTTC
NA | TRBJ2-7 | NA | TRBV13 | CASSLGGGRYEQYF | TGTGCCAGCAGCTTGGGCGGAGGAAGGTACGAGCAGTACTTC
once | TRBJ2-1 | NA | TRBV7-3 | CASSPGKVVPYNEQFF | TGTGCCAGCAGCCCAGGGAAGGTGGTCCCCTACAATGAGCAGTTCTTC
few | TRBJ2-3 | TRBD2 | TRBV5-1 | CASSLRTSGSADTQYF | TGCGCCAGCAGCTTGAGGACTAGCGGGAGCGCAGATACGCAGTATTTT
few | TRBJ2-1 | TRBD2 | TRBV11-1 | CASRSTRAGVGEQFF | TGTGCCAGCAGGTCCACCAGGGCGGGAGTCGGTGAGCAGTTCTTC
NA | TRBJ2-5 | NA | TRBV6-1 | CASSVLTETQYF | TGTGCCAGCAGTGTACTGACGGAGACCCAGTACTTC
NA | TRBJ2-1 | TRBD2 | TRBV5-1 | CASGQSGSAYNEQFF | TGCGCCAGCGGACAAAGCGGGAGCGCCTACAATGAGCAGTTCTTC
NA | TRBJ2-7 | NA | TRBV4-1 | CASSQGREQYF | TGCGCCAGCAGCCAAGGACGGGAGCAGTACTTC
once | TRBJ1-4 | NA | TRBV27 | CASSGTSATNEKLFF | TGTGCCAGCAGTGGTACCTCTGCAACTAATGAAAAACTGTTTTTT
NA | TRBJ1-4 | NA | TRBV27 | CASSPRAFGEKLFF | TGTGCCAGCAGTCCTCGGGCTTTCGGAGAAAAACTGTTTTTT
few | TRBJ2-7 | NA | TRBV28 | CASSLVSNEQYF | TGTGCCAGCAGTTTAGTCTCCAACGAGCAGTACTTC
NA | TRBJ1-5 | NA | TRBV18 | CASSQGRETYSNQPQHF | TGTGCCAGCTCACAGGGGAGGGAAACTTATAGCAATCAGCCCCAGCATTTT
NA | TRBJ2-3 | TRBD2 | TRBV19 | CASSTGTSGFLITDTQYF | TGTGCCAGTAGTACAGGGACTAGCGGGTTCCTCATCACAGATACGCAGTATTTT
once | TRBJ2-3 | NA | TRBV5-6 | CASSLGSDTQYF | TGTGCCAGCAGCTTGGGGTCAGATACGCAGTATTTT
NA | TRBJ2-7 | TRBD2 | TRBV27 | CASSLRLAGGLTYEQYF | TGTGCCAGCAGCCTTCGACTAGCGGGAGGCCTCACCTACGAGCAGTACTTC
NA | TRBJ1-5 | NA | TRBV27 | CASSLTPGHDQPQHF | TGTGCCAGCAGTCTGACCCCGGGACACGATCAGCCCCAGCATTTT
NA | TRBJ2-7 | NA | TRBV20-1 | CSAREGVEQYF | TGCAGTGCCAGGGAAGGGGTCGAGCAGTACTTC
NA | TRBJ2-1 | NA | TRBV7-8 | CASSLDRASYNEQFF | TGTGCCAGCAGCTTAGACAGGGCTTCCTACAATGAGCAGTTCTTC
once | TRBJ1-5 | NA | TRBV6-5 | CASSGGSDYQPQHF | TGTGCCAGCAGCGGTGGCAGTGACTATCAGCCCCAGCATTTT
few | TRBJ1-1 | NA | TRBV6-6 | CASTLPAGNTEAFF | TGTGCCAGCACCCTACCGGCGGGGAACACTGAAGCTTTCTTT
NA | TRBJ1-3 | NA | TRBV5-1 | CASSPGLPGAGNTIYF | TGCGCCAGCAGCCCGGGACTCCCAGGGGCTGGAAACACCATATATTTT
NA | TRBJ2-1 | NA | TRBV7-8 | CASSLLGSGSSNEQFF | TGTGCCAGCAGCTTATTGGGAAGCGGGTCATCGAATGAGCAGTTCTTC
NA | TRBJ2-5 | NA | TRBV4-1 | CASSQERLWETQYF | TGCGCCAGCAGCCAAGAAAGGCTCTGGGAGACCCAGTACTTC
NA | TRBJ2-7 | TRBD2 | TRBV27 | CASSLGSSGALEQYF | TGTGCCAGCAGTTTAGGTTCTAGCGGGGCCTTGGAGCAGTACTTC
many | TRBJ2-7 | NA | TRBV5-4 | CASSLTTVSYEQYF | TGTGCCAGCAGCTTGACGACGGTCTCCTACGAGCAGTACTTC